Presented here are 19 T cell receptor beta chains from one specimen sequenced in a study of vaccination and CD4 T cells after COVID-19. An Oncomine TCR Beta short-read assay was used to sequence the DNA from cultured CD4+ T cells. Each CDR3 protein gets one entry after TCRdb re-called the PCR reads with MiXCR. The sample contains 20,000 to 25,000 distinct CDR3 sequences, around 46% of which appear only once. Antigens of these TCRs are unknown. The time point here: late sampling 161 to 241 days after vaccination in a few convalescent patients. Treatment specified: roughly 10-day PBMC culture with coronavirus spike peptide pools or control peptides (ViraFEST assay). The source material was CD4+ T cells from blood, cultured in vitro, sampled about 7 months after SARS-CoV-2 vaccination. The receptor set was obtained from a human donor who had recovered from COVID-19.

The chain uses TRBV28 and TRBJ2-3; D gene uncertain. V lost 7 bases and J 7 bases, leaving 15 bases between the germline ends. Germline V gives CDR1 MDHEN, CDR2 SYDVKM. This CDR3 has 13 amino acids. The CDR3 reads CASIESLANTQYF. The CDR3 coding sequence is TGTGCCAGCATAGAGAGCCTCGCAAATACGCAGTATTTT.

The chain couples TRBV21-1 to TRBJ1-5; TRBD1 is the table's D call and was not checked against the DNA. TRBV21-1 is reported as a pseudogene. The CDR3 extends over 17 amino acids. CDR3 sequence (DNA): TGTGCCAGCAGCAACCTGGACAGGGGAACAGGCAATCAGCCCCAGCATTTT. Encoded protein: CASSNLDRGTGNQPQHF.

The gene calls are TRBV6-2 or TRBV6-3 and TRBJ1-5; 9 bases agree with TRBD1. V lost 8 bases, J lost 4 bases, and 9 bases stayed unmatched. The CDR3 sequence is 15 residues long. Germline V gene lookup returns CDR1 MNHEY and CDR2 SVGEGT. In nucleotides, the CDR3 is TGTGCCAGCCGAAACACAGGGGGCCTTAATCAGCCCCAGCATTTT. Translated, it gives CASRNTGGLNQPQHF.

The chain recombines TRBV27 with TRBJ1-1; D might be TRBD1 (6 bases). Looked up from germline, CDR1 is MNHEY and CDR2 is SMNVEV (reference sequence). The CDR3 is 15 amino acids. Deletions cut 6 bases from V and 0 bases from J, with 14 bases between. This chain's CDR3 is CASSPTGYMNTEAFF. Written as DNA, the CDR3 is TGTGCCAGCAGCCCTACAGGGTACATGAACACTGAAGCTTTCTTT.

Only a few counts were recorded for this clonotype. The chain combines TRBV7-9 with TRBJ1-1; D is ambiguous. This CDR3 contains 15 residues. V was cut by 1 base and J by 2 bases, with 11 bases left in between. Germline V lookup: CDR1 SEHNR, CDR2 FQNEAQ (reference sequence). CDR3 sequence reads: CASSLGIGKNTEAFF. DNA for the CDR3: TGTGCCAGCAGCTTAGGTATCGGCAAAAACACTGAAGCTTTCTTT.

V and J are TRBV20-1 and TRBJ1-2; 8 positions agree with TRBD1. The CDR3 consists of 13 residues. With 1 base clipped from V and 10 bases from J, the junction kept 8 bases outside the gene matches. CDR1 and CDR2 (germline): DFQATT, SNEGSKA (reference sequence). The CDR3 loop is CSARVEPDRAYTF. CDR3 nucleotide sequence: TGCAGTGCTAGAGTGGAACCGGACAGGGCCTACACCTTC.

This clonotype was counted only a few times. CDR3: CSARYRPNNSPLHF. CDR3 bases: TGCAGTGCCCGTTACAGGCCTAACAATTCACCCCTCCACTTT. J is TRBJ1-6 and V is TRBV20-1; the D gene is possibly TRBD1 (5 bases). The CDR3 is made up of 14 amino acids. CDR1 DFQATT and CDR2 SNEGSKA come from the germline V gene (reference sequence). The V end was cut by 6 bases, the J end by 7 bases, with 16 bases between.

The chain joins TRBV2 to TRBJ1-2; unclear D gene. The CDR3 is 15 amino acids. V was shortened by 2 bases and J by 3 bases, with 13 bases between the two germline ends. Germline V gene lookup returns CDR1 SNHLY and CDR2 FYNNEI. In nucleotides, the CDR3 is TGTGCCAGCAGTGAATATAGACACCGTTACTATGGCTACACCTTC. Translation: CASSEYRHRYYGYTF.

This clonotype was detected a few times. The rearrangement uses TRBV15 and TRBJ1-2, with 9 positions matching TRBD1. This CDR3 contains 15 residues. The V gene end was trimmed by 1 base and the J gene end by 5 bases; junction bases not matched to a gene: 5. Per germline, CDR1 LNHNV and CDR2 YYDKDF (reference sequence). The CDR3 loop reads CATSRAGGTGYGYTF. The CDR3 DNA sequence: TGTGCCACCAGCAGAGCTGGGGGGACAGGGTATGGCTACACCTTC.

The chain carries TRBV6-2 or TRBV6-3 and TRBJ2-4, with D possibly TRBD2 on 6 matching bases. Trimming took off 2 bases at V and 3 bases at J, with 11 bases between the two ends. In germline, CDR1 is MNHEY, CDR2 SVGEGT. The CDR3 totals 15 residues. The CDR3 loop reads CASSYRAGGKNIQYF. The DNA of the CDR3 is TGTGCCAGCAGTTACAGGGCCGGGGGCAAAAACATTCAGTACTTC.

This clonotype was found a few times. At one end, the junction sequence differs from germline, possibly due to a read error. The genes are TRBV7-2 and TRBJ2-7; 7 nucleotides line up with TRBD1. The CDR3 is 14 residues long. Germline V gene lookup returns CDR1 SGHTA and CDR2 FQGNSA. The CDR3: CANSPRTGSYEQYF. The CDR3 DNA follows: TGTGCCAACAGCCCCCGGACAGGATCCTACGAGCAGTACTTC.

The chain carries TRBV6-2 or TRBV6-3 and TRBJ2-5; D perhaps matches TRBD1 (6 bases). The ends were cut back, 6 bases at V and 1 base at J, with 15 bases in the middle. CDR3 length: 15 residues. CDR1 MNHEY and CDR2 SVGEGT come from the germline V gene. CDR3 DNA sequence: TGTGCCAGCAGGATAAGATGGACAGTCCAAGAGACCCAGTACTTC. Its translation: CASRIRWTVQETQYF.

This clonotype was seen a few times. J is TRBJ2-5 and V is TRBV10-3; 9 bases agree with TRBD1. Per germline, CDR1 ENHRY and CDR2 SYGVKD. The CDR3 consists of 14 residues. V shed 6 bases and J 4 bases; nucleotides not matched to a gene: 6. CDR3 protein: CAIRDVGQGETQYF. The CDR3 DNA is TGTGCCATCAGGGATGTGGGACAGGGAGAGACCCAGTACTTC.

The chain carries TRBV28 and TRBJ1-1, with D possibly TRBD1 on 5 matching bases. The CDR3 runs 16 residues. The ends were cut back, 3 bases at V and 1 base at J, with 15 bases in the middle. In germline, CDR1 is MDHEN, CDR2 SYDVKM. CDR3 sequence (DNA): TGTGCCAGCAGTTTCCCCCGGGGCGCCGGGAACACTGAAGCTTTCTTT. Translation: CASSFPRGAGNTEAFF.

This clonotype has just one count. The gene calls are TRBV27 and TRBJ2-2; D is undetermined. CDR3 length: 11 residues. Trimming took off 1 base at V and 7 bases at J, with 1 base between the two ends. Germline CDR1 reads MNHEY; CDR2 reads SMNVEV (reference sequence). CDR3 amino acids: CASSLFGELFF. The CDR3 DNA reads TGTGCCAGCAGTTTATTCGGGGAGCTGTTTTTT.

This clonotype appeared a few times. CDR3 sequence (DNA): TGTGCCAGCAGTACACAGGCGCTCCTCCAAGAGACCCAGTACTTC. Translation: CASSTQALLQETQYF. This chain uses TRBV28 with TRBJ2-5; TRBD1 is a possible D gene (5 bases). The CDR3 has 15 amino acids. The germline CDR1 and CDR2 sequences are MDHEN and SYDVKM. Trimming took 5 bases from V and 1 from J, leaving 14 bases between them.

This sequence joins TRBV30 and TRBJ2-5; perhaps TRBD2 as D (6 bases). The CDR3 consists of 11 residues. Germline lookup yields CDR1 GTSNPN and CDR2 SVGIG (reference sequence). Trimming shortened V by 2 bases and J by 5 bases, and 6 bases separated the two germline ends. In nucleotides, the CDR3 is TGTGCCTGGAGTAGCGGGGAGACCCAGTACTTC. Translating it yields CAWSSGETQYF.

The J gene is TRBJ1-2, the V gene TRBV27; 9 nucleotides align to TRBD1. Germline assignment: CDR1 MNHEY and CDR2 SMNVEV (reference sequence). This CDR3 spans 14 amino acids. V shed 6 bases, J shed 6 bases, and the junction held 8 bases outside the gene matches. CDR3 coding DNA: TGTGCCAGCAGGACGGGACAGGGTGGTGATGGCTACACCTTC. Translating gives CASRTGQGGDGYTF.

In its sample, this clonotype was seen a few times. The J gene is TRBJ2-5, the V gene TRBV7-9, with 12 bases fitting TRBD2. J lost 7 bases, V lost 5 bases, and 8 bases had no gene match. The CDR3 extends over 15 amino acids. CDR1 is SEHNR, CDR2 FQNEAQ, per germline (reference sequence). CDR3 sequence: CASSARTSGTGTQYF. For the CDR3, the DNA is TGTGCCAGCAGCGCTCGGACTAGCGGGACGGGGACCCAGTACTTC.